This paragraph reports one T cell receptor beta chain. As yet, its antigen is unknown. Trimming took 5 bases from V and 6 from J; bases not matched to a gene: 6. Germline V gene lookup returns CDR1 SGHTA and CDR2 FQGNSA. CDR3 length: 14 residues. These data are taken from a study of cytomegalovirus exposure and HLA in healthy donors. Points from the study as a whole: A few chains tied to CMV proved CMV antigen-specific in vitro. Highly shared sequence variants in one cluster were likely a sequencing artifact. Presence/absence analyses assumed roughly uniform sequencing depth across donors.

A multiplex PCR was run with 60 Vbeta primers and 13 Jbeta primers. Sequencing used immunoSEQ multiplex PCR; TCRdb keeps in-frame clones, though not all of them. This table has 150,000 to 200,000 clones, 77% appearing once. V and J are TRBV7-2 and TRBJ1-5, with 8 bases identical to TRBD1. Specimen: PBMCs. The origin of this receptor is a woman aged 40 to 50 in good health and CMV-seropositive. This chain's CDR3 is CASSPGTGLQPQHF. CDR3 DNA: TGTGCCAGCAGCCCCGGGACAGGTCTTCAGCCCCAGCATTTT. Full variable domain (missing parts from reference TRBV7-2 and TRBJ1-5): GAGVSQSPSNKVTEKGKDVELRCDPISGHTALYWYRQSLGQGLEFLIYFQGNSAPDKSGLPSDRFSAERTGGSVSTLTIQRTQQEDSAVYLCASSPGTGLQPQHFGDGTRLSIL.